The present entry profiles one T cell receptor beta chain with its context. CDR1 SEHNR and CDR2 FQNEAQ come from the germline V gene (reference sequence). Between the trimmed V and J ends, which lost 6 bases and 7 bases, there was a span of 9 bases. This CDR3 spans 12 amino acids. These data belong to a study of blood T cell repertoires in COVID-19. Using immunoSEQ multiplex PCR, the repertoire was profiled, and TCRdb retains in-frame clones only, with some absent. The table shows about 77,000 clones, with roughly 90% occurring only once. Sequenced input: peripheral blood. The chain links TRBV7-9 to TRBJ2-2; D is unclear. The sequence was collected from a woman aged 80 or older with active or convalescent COVID-19. CDR3 nucleotide sequence: TGTGCCAGCAGTCTCGGAGTCGGGGAGCTGTTTTTT. This gives the protein CASSLGVGELFF.